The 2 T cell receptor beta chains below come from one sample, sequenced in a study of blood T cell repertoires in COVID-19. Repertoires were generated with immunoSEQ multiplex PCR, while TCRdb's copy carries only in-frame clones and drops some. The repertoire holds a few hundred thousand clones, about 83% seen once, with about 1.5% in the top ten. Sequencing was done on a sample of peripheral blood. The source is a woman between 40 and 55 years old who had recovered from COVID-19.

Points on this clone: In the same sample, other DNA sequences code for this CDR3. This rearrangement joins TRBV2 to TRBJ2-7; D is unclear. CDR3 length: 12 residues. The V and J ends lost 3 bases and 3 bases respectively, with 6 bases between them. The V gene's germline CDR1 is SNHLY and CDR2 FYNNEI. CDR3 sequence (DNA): TGTGCCAGCAGTGACCACAGCTACGAGCAGTACTTC. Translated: CASSDHSYEQYF. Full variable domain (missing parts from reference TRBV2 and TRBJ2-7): EPEVTQTPSHQVTQMGQEVILRCVPISNHLYFYWYRQILGQKVEFLVSFYNNEISEKSEIFDDQFSVERPDGSNFTLKIRSTKLEDSAMYFCASSDHSYEQYFGPGTRLTVT.

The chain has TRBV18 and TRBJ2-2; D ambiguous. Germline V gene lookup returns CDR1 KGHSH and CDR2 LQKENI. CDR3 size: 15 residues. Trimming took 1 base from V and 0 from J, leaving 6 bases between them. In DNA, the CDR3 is TGTGCCAGCTCACCACTTCTATCGAACACCGGGGAGCTGTTTTTT. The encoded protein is CASSPLLSNTGELFF.